Listed below are T cell receptor beta chains from one sample, sequenced in a study of blood T cell repertoires in COVID-19. The method was immunoSEQ multiplex PCR; TCRdb's version includes in-frame clones alone and lacks a portion of them. The repertoire holds around 260,000 clones, with around nine tenths as singletons. Sample: peripheral blood. These receptors all come from a man aged 40-49 years who had recovered from COVID-19. Both conserved end residues are trimmed from each CDR3. Each record gives: J gene, V gene, CDR3 protein.

j_call: TRBJ1-2; v_call: TRBV18; cdr3_aa: ASSPDYRGPYGYT
j_call: TRBJ2-7; v_call: TRBV2; cdr3_aa: ASSLDISSYEQY
j_call: TRBJ2-5; v_call: TRBV4-2; cdr3_aa: ASQLAGGQLETQY
j_call: TRBJ1-2; v_call: TRBV10-3; cdr3_aa: AISSGQASNYGYT
j_call: TRBJ1-1; v_call: TRBV19; cdr3_aa: ASSQGAGSAF
j_call: TRBJ2-2; v_call: TRBV9; cdr3_aa: ASSVGSLGFPGELF
j_call: TRBJ2-1; v_call: TRBV6-6; cdr3_aa: ASSTRTSIYEQF
j_call: TRBJ2-1; v_call: TRBV6-5; cdr3_aa: ASSTGLAGYNEQF
j_call: TRBJ2-7; v_call: TRBV6-5; cdr3_aa: ASSHWTGEQY
j_call: TRBJ1-1; v_call: TRBV5-8; cdr3_aa: ASSQGTVPGMNTEAF
j_call: TRBJ2-1; v_call: TRBV30; cdr3_aa: AWSSGLAGGYEQF
j_call: TRBJ1-1; v_call: TRBV12-3/TRBV12-4; cdr3_aa: ASSLAGVAAF
j_call: TRBJ2-5; v_call: TRBV2; cdr3_aa: ASKRQQETQY
j_call: TRBJ1-2; v_call: TRBV15; cdr3_aa: ATSRHRDYGYT
j_call: TRBJ2-2; v_call: TRBV9; cdr3_aa: ASSVDVLELF
j_call: TRBJ2-1; v_call: TRBV29-1; cdr3_aa: SAPPEDSLYNEQF
j_call: TRBJ2-7; v_call: TRBV4-2; cdr3_aa: ASSQTISGSSHKNEQY
j_call: TRBJ1-5; v_call: TRBV12-3/TRBV12-4; cdr3_aa: ATRVGPQH
j_call: TRBJ2-5; v_call: TRBV2; cdr3_aa: ASSERRRGGRETQY
j_call: TRBJ1-3; v_call: TRBV5-5; cdr3_aa: ASSLGLASGNTIY
j_call: TRBJ2-3; v_call: TRBV6-5; cdr3_aa: ASSLDTQY
j_call: TRBJ2-3; v_call: TRBV9; cdr3_aa: ASSVARGTDTQY
j_call: TRBJ1-2; v_call: TRBV4-3; cdr3_aa: ASSQDLGTGGRAYT
j_call: TRBJ1-1; v_call: TRBV19; cdr3_aa: ASSITGTEAF
j_call: TRBJ1-2; v_call: TRBV6-6; cdr3_aa: ASSYRGLGYGYT
j_call: TRBJ2-1; v_call: TRBV5-4; cdr3_aa: ASSLDLDRYNEQF
j_call: TRBJ1-6; v_call: TRBV10-1; cdr3_aa: ASSPDRDRSSPLH
j_call: TRBJ2-7; v_call: TRBV4-3; cdr3_aa: ASSLGQGGRGEQY
j_call: TRBJ2-1; v_call: TRBV9; cdr3_aa: ASSVRDNEQF
j_call: TRBJ1-1; v_call: TRBV4-2; cdr3_aa: ASSQDEFERQPPAF
j_call: TRBJ2-2; v_call: TRBV6-5; cdr3_aa: ASRRRGRNTGELF
j_call: TRBJ2-1; v_call: TRBV11-1; cdr3_aa: ASSEPDRYNEQF
j_call: TRBJ2-3; v_call: TRBV7-9; cdr3_aa: ASSDHPLAGSTDTQY
j_call: TRBJ1-4; v_call: TRBV4-2; cdr3_aa: ASSPRPGQEKLF
j_call: TRBJ1-1; v_call: TRBV6-5; cdr3_aa: ASTQGADTEAF
j_call: TRBJ2-7; v_call: TRBV20-1; cdr3_aa: SASGTGQGFDEQY
j_call: TRBJ2-7; v_call: TRBV7-9; cdr3_aa: ASSRTSYEQY
j_call: TRBJ2-5; v_call: TRBV12-5; cdr3_aa: ASGLAGLETQY
j_call: TRBJ2-5; v_call: TRBV5-4; cdr3_aa: ASKRAGGPRETQY
j_call: TRBJ1-2; v_call: TRBV15; cdr3_aa: ATSRGKGGGYT